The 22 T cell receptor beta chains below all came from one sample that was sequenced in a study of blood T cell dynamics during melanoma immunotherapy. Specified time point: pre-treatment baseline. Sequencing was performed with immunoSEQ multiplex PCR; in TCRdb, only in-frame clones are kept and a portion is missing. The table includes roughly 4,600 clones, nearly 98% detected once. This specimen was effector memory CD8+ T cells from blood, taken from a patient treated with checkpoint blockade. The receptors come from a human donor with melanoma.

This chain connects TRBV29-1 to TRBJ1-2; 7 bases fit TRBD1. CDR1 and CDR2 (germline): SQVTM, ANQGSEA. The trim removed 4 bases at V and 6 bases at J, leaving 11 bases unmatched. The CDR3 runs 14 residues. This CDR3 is CSVGRQGNKNGYTF. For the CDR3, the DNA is TGCAGCGTTGGGCGACAGGGTAATAAGAATGGCTACACCTTC.

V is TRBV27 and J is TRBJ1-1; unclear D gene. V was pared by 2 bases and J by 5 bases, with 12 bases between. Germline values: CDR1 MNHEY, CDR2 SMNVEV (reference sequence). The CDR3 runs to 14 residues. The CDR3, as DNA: TGTGCCAGCAGTTTAAAGTTTTCGGGGACTGAAGCTTTCTTT. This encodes CASSLKFSGTEAFF.

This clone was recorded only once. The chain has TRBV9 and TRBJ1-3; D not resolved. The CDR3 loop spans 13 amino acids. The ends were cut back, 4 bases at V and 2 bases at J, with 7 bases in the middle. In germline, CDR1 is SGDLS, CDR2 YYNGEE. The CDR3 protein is CASSPEAGNTIYF. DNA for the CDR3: TGTGCCAGCAGCCCAGAGGCTGGAAACACCATATATTTT.

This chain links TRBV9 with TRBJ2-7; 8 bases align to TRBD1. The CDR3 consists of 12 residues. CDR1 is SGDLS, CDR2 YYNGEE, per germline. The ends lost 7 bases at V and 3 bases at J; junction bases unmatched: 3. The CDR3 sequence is CASSTGGYEQYF. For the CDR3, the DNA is TGTGCCAGCTCTACAGGGGGCTACGAGCAGTACTTC.

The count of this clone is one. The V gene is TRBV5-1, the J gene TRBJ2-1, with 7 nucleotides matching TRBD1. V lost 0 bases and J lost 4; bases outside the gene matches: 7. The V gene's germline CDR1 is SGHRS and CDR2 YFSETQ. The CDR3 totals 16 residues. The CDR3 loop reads CASSLAPSGQYNEQFF. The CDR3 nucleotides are TGCGCCAGCAGCTTGGCCCCTTCGGGACAGTACAATGAGCAGTTCTTC.

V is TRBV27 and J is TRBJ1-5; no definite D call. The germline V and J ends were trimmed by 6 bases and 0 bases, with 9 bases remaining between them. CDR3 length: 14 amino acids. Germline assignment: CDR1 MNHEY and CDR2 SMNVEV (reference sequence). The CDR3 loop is CASRGSNSNQPQHF. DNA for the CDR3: TGTGCCAGCAGGGGAAGTAATAGCAATCAGCCCCAGCATTTT.

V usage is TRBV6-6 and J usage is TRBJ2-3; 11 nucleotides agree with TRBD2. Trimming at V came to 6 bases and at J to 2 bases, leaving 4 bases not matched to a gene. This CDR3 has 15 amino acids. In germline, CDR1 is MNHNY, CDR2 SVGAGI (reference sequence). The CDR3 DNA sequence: TGTGCCAGCAGGACGGGACTAGCGGCCACAGATACGCAGTATTTT. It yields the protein CASRTGLAATDTQYF.

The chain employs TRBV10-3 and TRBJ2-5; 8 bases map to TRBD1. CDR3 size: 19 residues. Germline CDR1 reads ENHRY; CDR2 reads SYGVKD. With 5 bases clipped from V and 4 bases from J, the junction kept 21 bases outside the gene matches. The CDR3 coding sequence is TGTGCCATCAGTACCCTCACAGGGGGGCCCAAAGGACGAGGAGAGACCCAGTACTTC. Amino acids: CAISTLTGGPKGRGETQYF.

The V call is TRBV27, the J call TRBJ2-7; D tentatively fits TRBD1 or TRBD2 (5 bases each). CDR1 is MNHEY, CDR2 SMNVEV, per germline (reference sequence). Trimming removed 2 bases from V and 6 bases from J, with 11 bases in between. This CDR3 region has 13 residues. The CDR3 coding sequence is TGTGCCAGCAGTTTAGTTCCGGGGCTCGAGCAGTACTTC. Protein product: CASSLVPGLEQYF.

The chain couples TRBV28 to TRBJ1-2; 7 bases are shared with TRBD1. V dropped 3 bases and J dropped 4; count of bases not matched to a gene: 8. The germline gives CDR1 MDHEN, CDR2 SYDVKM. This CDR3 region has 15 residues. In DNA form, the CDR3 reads TGTGCCAGCAGTTTGAGAGGGGGCGCGGGCTATGGCTACACCTTC. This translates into CASSLRGGAGYGYTF.

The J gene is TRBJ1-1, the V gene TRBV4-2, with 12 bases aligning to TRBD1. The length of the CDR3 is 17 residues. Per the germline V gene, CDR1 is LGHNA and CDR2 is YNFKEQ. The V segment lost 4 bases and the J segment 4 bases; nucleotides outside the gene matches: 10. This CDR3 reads CASSPPGQGALATEAFF. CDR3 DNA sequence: TGTGCCAGCAGCCCACCGGGACAGGGGGCGCTTGCCACTGAAGCTTTCTTT.

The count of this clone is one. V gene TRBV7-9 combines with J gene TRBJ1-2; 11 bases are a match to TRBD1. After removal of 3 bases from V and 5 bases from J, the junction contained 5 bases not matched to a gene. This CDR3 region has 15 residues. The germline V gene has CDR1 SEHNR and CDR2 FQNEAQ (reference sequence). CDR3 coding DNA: TGTGCCAGCAGCTTTGGGACAGGGGGGGAGTATGGCTACACCTTC. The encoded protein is CASSFGTGGEYGYTF.

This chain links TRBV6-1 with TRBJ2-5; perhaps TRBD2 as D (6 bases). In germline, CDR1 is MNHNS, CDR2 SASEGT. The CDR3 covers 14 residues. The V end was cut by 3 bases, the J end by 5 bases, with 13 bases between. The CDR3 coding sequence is TGTGCCAGCAGTGAGGGGCCCGGGGGTGAGACCCAGTACTTC. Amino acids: CASSEGPGGETQYF.

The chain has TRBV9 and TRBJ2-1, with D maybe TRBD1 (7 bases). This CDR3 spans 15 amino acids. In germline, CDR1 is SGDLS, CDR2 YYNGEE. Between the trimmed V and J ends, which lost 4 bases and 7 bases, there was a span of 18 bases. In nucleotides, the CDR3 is TGTGCCAGCAGCCCCTGGGGTGCAGGGGGGAATGAGCAGTTCTTC. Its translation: CASSPWGAGGNEQFF.

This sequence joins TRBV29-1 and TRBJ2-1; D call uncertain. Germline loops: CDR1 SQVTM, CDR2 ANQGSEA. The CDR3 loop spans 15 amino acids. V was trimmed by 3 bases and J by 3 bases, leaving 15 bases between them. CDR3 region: CSVEVGSPRYNEQFF. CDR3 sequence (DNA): TGCAGCGTTGAGGTTGGCTCCCCCCGCTACAATGAGCAGTTCTTC.

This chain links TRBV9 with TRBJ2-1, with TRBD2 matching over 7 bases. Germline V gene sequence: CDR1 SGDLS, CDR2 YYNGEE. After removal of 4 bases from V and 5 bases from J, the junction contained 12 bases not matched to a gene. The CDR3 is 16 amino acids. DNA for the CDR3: TGTGCCAGCAGCACATCCCGGGACTACCCTCACAATGAGCAGTTCTTC. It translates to CASSTSRDYPHNEQFF. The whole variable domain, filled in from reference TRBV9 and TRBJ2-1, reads DSGVTQTPKHLITATGQRVTLRCSPRSGDLSVYWYQQSLDQGLQFLIQYYNGEERAKGNILERFSAQQFPDLHSELNLSSLELGDSALYFCASSTSRDYPHNEQFFGPGTRLTVL.

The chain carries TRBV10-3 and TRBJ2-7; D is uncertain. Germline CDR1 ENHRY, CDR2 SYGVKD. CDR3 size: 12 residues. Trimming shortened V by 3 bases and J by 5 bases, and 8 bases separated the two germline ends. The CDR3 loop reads CAISDAVDEQYF. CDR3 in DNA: TGTGCCATCAGTGATGCGGTCGACGAGCAGTACTTC.

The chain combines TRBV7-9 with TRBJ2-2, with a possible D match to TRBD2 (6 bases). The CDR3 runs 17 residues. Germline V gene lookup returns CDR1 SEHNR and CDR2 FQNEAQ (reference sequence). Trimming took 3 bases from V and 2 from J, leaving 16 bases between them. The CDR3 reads CASSLRSVAANTGELFF. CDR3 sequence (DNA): TGTGCCAGCAGCTTGAGGAGTGTAGCGGCAAACACCGGGGAGCTGTTTTTT.

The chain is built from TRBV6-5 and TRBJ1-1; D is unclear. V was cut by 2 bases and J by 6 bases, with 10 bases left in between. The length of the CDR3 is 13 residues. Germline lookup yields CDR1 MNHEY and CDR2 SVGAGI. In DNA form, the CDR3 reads TGTGCCAGCAGTTACGAGCGGGTCTCTGAAGCTTTCTTT. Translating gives CASSYERVSEAFF.

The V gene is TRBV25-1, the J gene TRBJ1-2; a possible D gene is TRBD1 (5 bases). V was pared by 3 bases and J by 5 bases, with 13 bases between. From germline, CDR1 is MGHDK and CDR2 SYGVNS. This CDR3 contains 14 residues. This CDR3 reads CASSDDRLGYGYTF. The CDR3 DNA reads TGTGCCAGCAGTGATGACAGACTTGGGTATGGCTACACCTTC.

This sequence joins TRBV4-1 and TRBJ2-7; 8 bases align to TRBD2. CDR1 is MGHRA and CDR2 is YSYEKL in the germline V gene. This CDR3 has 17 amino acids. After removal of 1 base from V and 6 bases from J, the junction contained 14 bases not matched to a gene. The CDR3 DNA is TGCGCCAGCAGCCAAGTTACTAGCGGAGGCGCTACCCGCGAGCAGTACTTC. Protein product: CASSQVTSGGATREQYF.

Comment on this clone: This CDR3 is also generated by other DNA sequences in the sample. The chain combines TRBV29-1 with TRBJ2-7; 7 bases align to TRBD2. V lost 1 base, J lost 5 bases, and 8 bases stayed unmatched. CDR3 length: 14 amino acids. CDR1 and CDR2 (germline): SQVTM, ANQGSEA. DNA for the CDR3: TGCAGCGTTGAAGGGGTGGGGGGGGTCGACGAGCAGTACTTC. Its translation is CSVEGVGGVDEQYF.